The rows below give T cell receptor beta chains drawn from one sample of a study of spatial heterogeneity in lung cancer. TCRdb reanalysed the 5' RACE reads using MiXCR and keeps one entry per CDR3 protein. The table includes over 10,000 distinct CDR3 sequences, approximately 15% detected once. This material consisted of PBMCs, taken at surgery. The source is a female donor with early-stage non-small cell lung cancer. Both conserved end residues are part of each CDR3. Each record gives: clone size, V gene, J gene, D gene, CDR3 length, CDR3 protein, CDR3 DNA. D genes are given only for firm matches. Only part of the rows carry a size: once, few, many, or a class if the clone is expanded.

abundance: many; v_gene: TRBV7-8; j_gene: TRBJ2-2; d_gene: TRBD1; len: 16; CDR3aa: CASSLRWTGYTGELFF; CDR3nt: TGTGCCAGCAGCTTAAGATGGACAGGCTACACCGGGGAGCTGTTTTTT
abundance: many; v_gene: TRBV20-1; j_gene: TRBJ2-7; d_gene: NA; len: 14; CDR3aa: CSARDRDLTYEQYF; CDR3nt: TGCAGTGCTAGAGATCGGGACCTCACCTACGAGCAGTACTTC
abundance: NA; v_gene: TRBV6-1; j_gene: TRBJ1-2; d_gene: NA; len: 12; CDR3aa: CASSESAQSYTF; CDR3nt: TGTGCCAGCAGTGAATCCGCCCAAAGCTACACCTTC
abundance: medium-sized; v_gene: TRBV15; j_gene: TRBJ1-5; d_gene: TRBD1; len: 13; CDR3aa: CATSRTGNQPQHF; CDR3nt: TGTGCCACCAGCAGGACAGGGAATCAGCCCCAGCATTTT
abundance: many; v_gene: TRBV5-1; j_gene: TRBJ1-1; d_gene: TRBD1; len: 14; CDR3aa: CASSLTGGSTEAFF; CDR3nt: TGCGCCAGCAGCTTGACAGGGGGCTCCACTGAAGCTTTCTTT
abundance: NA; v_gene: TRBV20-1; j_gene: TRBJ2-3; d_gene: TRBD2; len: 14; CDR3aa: CSAPRAGARDTQYF; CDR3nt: TGCAGTGCGCCGCGGGCGGGAGCCCGAGATACGCAGTATTTT
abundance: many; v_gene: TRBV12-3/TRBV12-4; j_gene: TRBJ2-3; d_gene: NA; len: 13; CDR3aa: CASTGTSTDTQYF; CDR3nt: TGTGCCAGCACGGGGACTAGCACAGATACGCAGTATTTT
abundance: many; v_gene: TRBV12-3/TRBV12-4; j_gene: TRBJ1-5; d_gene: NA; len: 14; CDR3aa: CASSHGQRNQPQHF; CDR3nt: TGTGCCAGCAGTCACGGACAGCGCAATCAGCCCCAGCATTTT
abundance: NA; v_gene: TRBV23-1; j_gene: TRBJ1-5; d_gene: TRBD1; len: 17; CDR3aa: CATYCIMTGGSNQPQHF; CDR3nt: TGCGCCACCTATTGTATTATGACAGGGGGTAGTAATCAGCCCCAGCATTTT
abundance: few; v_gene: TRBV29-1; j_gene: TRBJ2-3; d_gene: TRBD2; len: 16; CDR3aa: CSVVVTSGSTADTQYF; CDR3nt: TGCAGCGTTGTCGTCACTAGCGGGAGTACCGCAGATACGCAGTATTTT
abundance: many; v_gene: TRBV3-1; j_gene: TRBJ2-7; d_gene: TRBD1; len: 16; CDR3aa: CASSPQGQGITYEQYF; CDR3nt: TGTGCCAGCAGCCCGCAGGGACAGGGGATAACCTACGAGCAGTACTTC
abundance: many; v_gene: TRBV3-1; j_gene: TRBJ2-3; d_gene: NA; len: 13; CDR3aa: CASSQMLTDTQYF; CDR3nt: TGTGCCAGCAGCCAAATGCTCACAGATACGCAGTATTTT
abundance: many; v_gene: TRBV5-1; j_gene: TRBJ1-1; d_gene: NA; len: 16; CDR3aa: CASSLPGSRGLAEAFF; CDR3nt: TGCGCCAGCAGCTTACCGGGCAGCCGGGGTCTCGCTGAAGCTTTCTTT